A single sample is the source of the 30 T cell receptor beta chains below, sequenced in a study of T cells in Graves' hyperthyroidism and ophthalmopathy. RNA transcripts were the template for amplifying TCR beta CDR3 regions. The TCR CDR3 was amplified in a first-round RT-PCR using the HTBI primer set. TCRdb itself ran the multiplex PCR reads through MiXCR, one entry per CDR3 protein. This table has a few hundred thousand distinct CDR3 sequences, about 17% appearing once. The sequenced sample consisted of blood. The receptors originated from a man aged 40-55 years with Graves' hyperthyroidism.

In DNA, the CDR3 is TGTGCCAGCAGAGGACAGGGTTCCGTTGAAAAACTGTTTTTT. Translation: CASRGQGSVEKLFF. The chain couples TRBV2 to TRBJ1-4, with TRBD1 matching over 8 bases. The CDR3 extends over 14 amino acids. V shed 6 bases, J shed 7 bases, and the junction held 7 bases outside the gene matches. Germline assignment: CDR1 SNHLY and CDR2 FYNNEI.

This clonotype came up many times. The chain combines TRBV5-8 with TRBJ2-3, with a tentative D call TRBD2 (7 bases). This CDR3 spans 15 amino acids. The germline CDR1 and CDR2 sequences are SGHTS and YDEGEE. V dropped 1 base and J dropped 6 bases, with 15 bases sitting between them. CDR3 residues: CASSLFLAGADTQYF. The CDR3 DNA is TGTGCCAGCAGCTTGTTTCTGGCGGGGGCGGATACGCAGTATTTT.

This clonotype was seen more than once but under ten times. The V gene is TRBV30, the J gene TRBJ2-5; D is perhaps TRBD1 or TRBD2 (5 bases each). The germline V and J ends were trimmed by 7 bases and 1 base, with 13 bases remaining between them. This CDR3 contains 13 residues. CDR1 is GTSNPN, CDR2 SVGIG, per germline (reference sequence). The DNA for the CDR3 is TGTGCCTCTAGCAGGGTTTTCCAAGAGACCCAGTACTTC. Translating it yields CASSRVFQETQYF.

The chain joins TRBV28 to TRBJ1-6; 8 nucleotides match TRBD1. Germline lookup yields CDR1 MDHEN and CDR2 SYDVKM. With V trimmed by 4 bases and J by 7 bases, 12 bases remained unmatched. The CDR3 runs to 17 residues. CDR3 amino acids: CASSSPGSGTGNSPLHF. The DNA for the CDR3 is TGTGCCAGCAGTTCGCCCGGCTCCGGGACAGGAAATTCACCCCTCCACTTT.

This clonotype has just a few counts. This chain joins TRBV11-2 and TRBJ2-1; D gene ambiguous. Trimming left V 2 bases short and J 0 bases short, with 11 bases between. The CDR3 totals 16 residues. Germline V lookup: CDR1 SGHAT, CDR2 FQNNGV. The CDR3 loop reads CASSLRWDSSYNEQFF. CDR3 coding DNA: TGTGCCAGCAGCTTAAGGTGGGATAGCTCCTACAATGAGCAGTTCTTC.

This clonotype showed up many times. The CDR3 DNA reads TGTGCCAGCAGACCCGGAGGGTTCAATCAGCCCCAGCATTTT. This sequence encodes CASRPGGFNQPQHF. V gene TRBV28 combines with J gene TRBJ1-5; D remains ambiguous. This CDR3 spans 14 amino acids. Per germline, CDR1 MDHEN and CDR2 SYDVKM. Trimming removed 6 bases from V and 3 bases from J, with 12 bases in between.

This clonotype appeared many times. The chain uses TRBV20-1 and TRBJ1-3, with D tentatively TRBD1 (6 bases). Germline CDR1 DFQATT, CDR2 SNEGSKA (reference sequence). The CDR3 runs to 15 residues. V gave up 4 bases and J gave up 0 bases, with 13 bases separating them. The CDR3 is CSAIRGPLSGNTIYF. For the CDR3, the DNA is TGCAGTGCTATCAGGGGCCCCCTCTCTGGAAACACCATATATTTT.

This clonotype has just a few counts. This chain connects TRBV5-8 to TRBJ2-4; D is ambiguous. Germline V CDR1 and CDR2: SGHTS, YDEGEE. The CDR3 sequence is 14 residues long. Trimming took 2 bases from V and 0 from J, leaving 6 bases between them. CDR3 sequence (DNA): TGTGCCAGCAGCTTTCGGTTAGCCAAAAACATTCAGTACTTC. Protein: CASSFRLAKNIQYF.

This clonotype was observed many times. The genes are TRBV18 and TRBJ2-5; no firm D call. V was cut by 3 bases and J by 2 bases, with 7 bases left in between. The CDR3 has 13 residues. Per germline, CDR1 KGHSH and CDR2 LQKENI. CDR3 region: CASSPNRQETQYF. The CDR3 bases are TGTGCCAGCTCACCCAACAGACAAGAGACCCAGTACTTC.

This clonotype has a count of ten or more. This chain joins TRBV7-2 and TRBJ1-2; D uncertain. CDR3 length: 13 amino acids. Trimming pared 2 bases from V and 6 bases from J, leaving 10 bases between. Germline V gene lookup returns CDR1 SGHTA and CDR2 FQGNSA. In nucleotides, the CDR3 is TGTGCCAGCAGCTTACGGCCAGGAGATGGCTACACCTTC. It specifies CASSLRPGDGYTF.

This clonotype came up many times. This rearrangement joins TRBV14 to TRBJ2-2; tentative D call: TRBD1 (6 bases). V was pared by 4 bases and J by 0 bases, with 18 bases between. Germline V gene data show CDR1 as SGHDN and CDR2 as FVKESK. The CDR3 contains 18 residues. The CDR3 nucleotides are TGTGCCAGCAGCCGAGAGAGGGGGTCCCCCTCGAACACCGGGGAGCTGTTTTTT. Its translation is CASSRERGSPSNTGELFF.

CDR3 bases: TGTGCCAGTAGTATCGTGGAACTAGGGAACACTGAAGCTTTCTTT. It codes for CASSIVELGNTEAFF. The chain links TRBV19 to TRBJ1-1; D is unclear. V was clipped by 3 bases and J by 1 base, with 12 bases between them. CDR3 length equals 15 residues. Germline values: CDR1 LNHDA, CDR2 SQIVND (reference sequence).

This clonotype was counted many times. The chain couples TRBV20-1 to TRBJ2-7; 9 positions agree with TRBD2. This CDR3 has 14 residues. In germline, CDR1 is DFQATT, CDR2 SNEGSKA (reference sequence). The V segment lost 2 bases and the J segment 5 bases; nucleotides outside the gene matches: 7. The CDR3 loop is CSARQSLAGNEQYF. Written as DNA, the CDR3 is TGCAGTGCTAGACAGAGTCTAGCGGGAAACGAGCAGTACTTC.

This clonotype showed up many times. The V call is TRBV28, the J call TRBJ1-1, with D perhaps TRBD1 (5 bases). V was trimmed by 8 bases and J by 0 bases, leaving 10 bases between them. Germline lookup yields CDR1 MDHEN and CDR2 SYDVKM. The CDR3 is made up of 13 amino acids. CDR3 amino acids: CASQRGMNTEAFF. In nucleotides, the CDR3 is TGTGCCAGCCAGCGGGGCATGAACACTGAAGCTTTCTTT. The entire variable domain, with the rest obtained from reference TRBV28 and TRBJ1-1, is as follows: DVKVTQSSRYLVKRTGEKVFLECVQDMDHENMFWYRQDPGLGLRLIYFSYDVKMKEKGDIPEGYSVSREKKERFSLILESASTNQTSMYLCASQRGMNTEAFFGQGTRLTVV.

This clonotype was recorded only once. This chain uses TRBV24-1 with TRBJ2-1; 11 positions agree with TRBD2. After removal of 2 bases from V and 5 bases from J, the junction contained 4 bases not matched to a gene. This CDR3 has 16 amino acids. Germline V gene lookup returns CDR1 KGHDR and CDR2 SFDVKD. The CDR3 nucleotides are TGTGCCACCAGTGATTCCGGGACTAGCGGCAACAATGAGCAGTTCTTC. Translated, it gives CATSDSGTSGNNEQFF.

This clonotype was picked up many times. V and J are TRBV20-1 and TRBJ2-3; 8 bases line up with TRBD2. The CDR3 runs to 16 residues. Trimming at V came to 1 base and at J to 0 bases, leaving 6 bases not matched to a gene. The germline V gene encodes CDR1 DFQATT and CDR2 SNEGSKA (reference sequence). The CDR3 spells CSARASKRGSTDTQYF. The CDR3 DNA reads TGCAGTGCTAGAGCGTCAAAGCGGGGGAGCACAGATACGCAGTATTTT.

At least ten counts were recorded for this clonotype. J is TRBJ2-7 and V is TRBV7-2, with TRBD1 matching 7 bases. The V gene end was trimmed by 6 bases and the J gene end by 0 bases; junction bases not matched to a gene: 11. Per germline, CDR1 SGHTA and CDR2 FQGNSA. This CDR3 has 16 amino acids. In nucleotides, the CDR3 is TGTGCCAGCAGTAGGCGGACAGGATCCTTCTCCTACGAGCAGTACTTC. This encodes CASSRRTGSFSYEQYF.

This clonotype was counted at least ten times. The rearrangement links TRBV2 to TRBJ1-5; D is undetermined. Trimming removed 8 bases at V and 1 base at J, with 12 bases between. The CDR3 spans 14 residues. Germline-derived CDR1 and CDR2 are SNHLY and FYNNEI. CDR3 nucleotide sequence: TGTGCCAGCGCTTGGGGAGAGAGCAATCAGCCCCAGCATTTT. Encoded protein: CASAWGESNQPQHF.

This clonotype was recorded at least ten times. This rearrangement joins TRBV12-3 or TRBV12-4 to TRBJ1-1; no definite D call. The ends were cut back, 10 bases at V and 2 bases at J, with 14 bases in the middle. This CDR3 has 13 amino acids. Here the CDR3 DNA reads TGTGCCACCGGTGATGACGGTAACACTGAAGCTTTCTTT. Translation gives CATGDDGNTEAFF.

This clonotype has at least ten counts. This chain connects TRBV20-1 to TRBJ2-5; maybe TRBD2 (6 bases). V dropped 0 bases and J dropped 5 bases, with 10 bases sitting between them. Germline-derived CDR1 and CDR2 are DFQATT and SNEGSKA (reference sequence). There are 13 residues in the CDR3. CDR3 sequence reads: CSARDNRGETQYF. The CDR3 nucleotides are TGCAGTGCTAGAGATAACCGGGGGGAGACCCAGTACTTC.

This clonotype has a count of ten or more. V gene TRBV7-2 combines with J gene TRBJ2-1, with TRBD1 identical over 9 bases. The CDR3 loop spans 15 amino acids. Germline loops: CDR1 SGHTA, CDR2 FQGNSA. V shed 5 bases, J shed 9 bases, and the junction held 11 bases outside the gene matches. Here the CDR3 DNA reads TGTGCCAGCAGCGCGAGGGGACAGGGACGCGGTGAGCAGTTCTTC. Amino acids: CASSARGQGRGEQFF.

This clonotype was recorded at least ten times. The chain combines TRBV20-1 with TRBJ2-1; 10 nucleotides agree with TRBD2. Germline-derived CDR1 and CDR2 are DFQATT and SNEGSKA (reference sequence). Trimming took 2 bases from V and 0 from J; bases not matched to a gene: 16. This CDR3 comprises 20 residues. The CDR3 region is CSARTPGSSGGTSSYNEQFF. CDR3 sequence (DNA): TGCAGTGCTAGAACCCCCGGGTCTAGCGGGGGCACAAGCTCCTACAATGAGCAGTTCTTC.

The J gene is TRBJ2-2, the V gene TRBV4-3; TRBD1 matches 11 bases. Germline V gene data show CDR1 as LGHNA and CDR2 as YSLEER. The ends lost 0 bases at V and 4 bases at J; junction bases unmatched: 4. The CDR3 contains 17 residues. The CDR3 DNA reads TGCGCCAGCAGCCAAGAATGGGGGACAGGGGGCACCGGGGAGCTGTTTTTT. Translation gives CASSQEWGTGGTGELFF.

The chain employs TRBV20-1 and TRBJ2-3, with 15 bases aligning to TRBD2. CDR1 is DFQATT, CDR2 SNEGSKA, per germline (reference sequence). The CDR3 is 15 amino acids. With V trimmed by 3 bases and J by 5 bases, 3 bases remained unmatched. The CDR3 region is CSASGLAGGQDTQYF. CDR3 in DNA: TGCAGTGCTAGCGGACTAGCGGGGGGGCAAGATACGCAGTATTTT.

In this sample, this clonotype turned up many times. The CDR3 loop is CASSLSGGTEAFF. The CDR3 DNA is TGCGCCAGCAGCTTATCCGGGGGTACTGAAGCTTTCTTT. The chain carries TRBV5-1 and TRBJ1-1; possibly TRBD1 for D (5 bases). Germline values: CDR1 SGHRS, CDR2 YFSETQ. Trimming stripped 2 bases from V and 5 bases from J, with 10 bases between. The CDR3 runs 13 residues. Filled out from reference TRBV5-1 and TRBJ1-1, the complete variable domain reads KAGVTQTPRYLIKTRGQQVTLSCSPISGHRSVSWYQQTPGQGLQFLFEYFSETQRNKGNFPGRFSGRQFSNSRSEMNVSTLELGDSALYLCASSLSGGTEAFFGQGTRLTVV.

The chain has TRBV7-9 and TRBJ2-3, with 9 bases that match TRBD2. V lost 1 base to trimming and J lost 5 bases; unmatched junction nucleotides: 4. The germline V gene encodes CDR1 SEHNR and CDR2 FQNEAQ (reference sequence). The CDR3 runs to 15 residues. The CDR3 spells CASSLDAGGQDTQYF. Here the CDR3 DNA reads TGTGCCAGCAGCTTAGATGCGGGGGGGCAAGATACGCAGTATTTT.

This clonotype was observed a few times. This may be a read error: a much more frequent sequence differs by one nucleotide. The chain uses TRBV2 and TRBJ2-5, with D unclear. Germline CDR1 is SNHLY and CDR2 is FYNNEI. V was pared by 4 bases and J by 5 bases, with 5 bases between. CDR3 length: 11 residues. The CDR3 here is CASSGEETQYF. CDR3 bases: TGTGCCAGCAGTGGTGAGGAGACCCAGTACTTC.

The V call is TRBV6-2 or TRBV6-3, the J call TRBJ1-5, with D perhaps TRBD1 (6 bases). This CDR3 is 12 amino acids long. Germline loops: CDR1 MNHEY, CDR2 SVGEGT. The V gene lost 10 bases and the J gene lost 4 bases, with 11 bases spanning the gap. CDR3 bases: TGTGCCACGTGGCAGGGGAATCAGCCCCAGCATTTT. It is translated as CATWQGNQPQHF.

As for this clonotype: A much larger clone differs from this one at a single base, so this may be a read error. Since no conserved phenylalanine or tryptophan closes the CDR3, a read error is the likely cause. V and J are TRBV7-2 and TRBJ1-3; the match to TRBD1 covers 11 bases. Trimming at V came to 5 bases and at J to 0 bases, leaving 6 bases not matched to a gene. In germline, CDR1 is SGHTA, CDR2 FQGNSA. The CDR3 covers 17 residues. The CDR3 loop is CASSITGTGGSGNTIYL. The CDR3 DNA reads TGTGCCAGCAGCATTACCGGGACAGGGGGCTCTGGAAACACCATATATCTT.

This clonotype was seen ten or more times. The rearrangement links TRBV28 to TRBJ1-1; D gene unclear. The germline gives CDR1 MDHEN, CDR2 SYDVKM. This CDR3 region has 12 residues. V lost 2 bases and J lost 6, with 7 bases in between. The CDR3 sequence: CASSLLQAEAFF. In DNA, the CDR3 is TGTGCCAGCAGTTTACTGCAAGCTGAAGCTTTCTTT.